This TCR beta chain was identified during a study of T cell responses to AZD1222 COVID-19 vaccine. Measured with immunoSEQ multiplex PCR; TCRdb has only the in-frame clones, and not every one. The data show around 160,000 clones, about 93% seen once. Germline V CDR1 and CDR2: SGHDT, YYEEEE. The V gene end was trimmed by 4 bases and the J gene end by 6 bases; junction bases not matched to a gene: 12. The CDR3 contains 16 residues. J is TRBJ2-7 and V is TRBV5-6, with 11 bases aligning to TRBD1. Sequences were derived from peripheral blood, sampled on day 0 of AZD1222 vaccination. This TCR derives from an adult in good health. DNA of the CDR3: TGTGCCAGCAGCCCCCTCGGGACAGGGGGATTGGGCGAGCAGTACTTC. This sequence encodes CASSPLGTGGLGEQYF.